Listed here are 4 T cell receptor beta chains from one sample, sequenced in a study of cytomegalovirus exposure and HLA in healthy donors. It was with 60 Vbeta and 13 Jbeta primers that the PCR ran. Clones were sequenced by immunoSEQ multiplex PCR, and TCRdb holds only the in-frame ones, with some missing. The sample has 250,000 or so clones; around nine tenths are singletons. Sequencing input: PBMCs. The receptor set was obtained from a girl aged 2-10 years in good health and CMV-seronegative.

The chain links TRBV30 to TRBJ2-5, with TRBD2 identical over 12 bases. The CDR3 covers 13 residues. Germline V CDR1 and CDR2: GTSNPN, SVGIG (reference sequence). The junction had 4 bases not matched to a gene; V was cut back by 7 bases and J by 4 bases. In nucleotides, the CDR3 is TGTGCCTCGACTAGCGGGGGTGGAGAGACCCAGTACTTC. This encodes CASTSGGGETQYF. Based on the CDR3 plus reference TRBV30 and TRBJ2-5, the full variable domain is SQTIHQWPATLVQPVGSPLSLECTVEGTSNPNLYWYRQAAGRGLQLLFYSVGIGQISSEVPQNLSASRPQDRQFILSSKKLLLSDSGFYLCASTSGGGETQYFGPGTRLLVL.

The chain combines TRBV6-4 with TRBJ2-7, with TRBD2 matching over 9 bases. This CDR3 spans 13 amino acids. J was trimmed by 6 bases and V by 4 bases; bases with no gene match: 4. Germline V gene lookup returns CDR1 MRHNA and CDR2 SNTAGT. CDR3 coding DNA: TGTGCCAGCAGTGCACTAGCGGGCGGCGAGCAGTACTTC. Translating it yields CASSALAGGEQYF.

The chain has TRBV29-1 and TRBJ2-3, with 7 positions matching TRBD1. V lost 3 bases, J lost 2 bases, and 8 bases stayed unmatched. This CDR3 is 15 amino acids long. Per germline, CDR1 SQVTM and CDR2 ANQGSEA. The CDR3 nucleotides are TGCAGCGTTGAGCGACAGGGTACCCCCACAGATACGCAGTATTTT. Translated, it gives CSVERQGTPTDTQYF.

This clone was detected a few times. The chain combines TRBV2 with TRBJ1-5, with D uncertain. V lost 0 bases and J lost 10, with 10 bases in between. The germline gives CDR1 SNHLY, CDR2 FYNNEI. The CDR3 has 13 amino acids. The CDR3 DNA reads as TGTGCCAGCAGTGAAGCAGAGATTTCACCCCAGCATTTT. Amino acids: CASSEAEISPQHF.